The clone carrying this TCR beta chain was observed a few times. The antigen remains unidentified. The CDR3 has 14 amino acids. V lost 6 bases and J lost 4; bases outside the gene matches: 6. Germline CDR1 is LNHDA and CDR2 is SQIVND (reference sequence). Produced via immunoSEQ multiplex PCR; TCRdb's table is partial and in-frame only. The sample yields roughly 56,000 clones, roughly 94% seen once. This record belongs to a study of cytomegalovirus exposure and HLA in healthy donors. Notes on the study in general: For most TCR sequences rarity was the rule, although some public TCRs occurred in many donors. Altogether, some 160 TCR beta chains were recorded as cytomegalovirus-associated. Subsequent analysis showed first-cohort TCR clusters tending to co-occur in 95 to 150 validation repertoires.

The sequence was collected from a man younger than 35 in good health and CMV-seronegative. Sequenced material: PBMCs. This chain connects TRBV19 to TRBJ1-1; TRBD1 matches 9 bases. The chain's CDR3 is CASSQTGGLTEAFF. The CDR3 DNA sequence: TGTGCCAGTAGCCAAACAGGGGGCCTCACTGAAGCTTTCTTT.